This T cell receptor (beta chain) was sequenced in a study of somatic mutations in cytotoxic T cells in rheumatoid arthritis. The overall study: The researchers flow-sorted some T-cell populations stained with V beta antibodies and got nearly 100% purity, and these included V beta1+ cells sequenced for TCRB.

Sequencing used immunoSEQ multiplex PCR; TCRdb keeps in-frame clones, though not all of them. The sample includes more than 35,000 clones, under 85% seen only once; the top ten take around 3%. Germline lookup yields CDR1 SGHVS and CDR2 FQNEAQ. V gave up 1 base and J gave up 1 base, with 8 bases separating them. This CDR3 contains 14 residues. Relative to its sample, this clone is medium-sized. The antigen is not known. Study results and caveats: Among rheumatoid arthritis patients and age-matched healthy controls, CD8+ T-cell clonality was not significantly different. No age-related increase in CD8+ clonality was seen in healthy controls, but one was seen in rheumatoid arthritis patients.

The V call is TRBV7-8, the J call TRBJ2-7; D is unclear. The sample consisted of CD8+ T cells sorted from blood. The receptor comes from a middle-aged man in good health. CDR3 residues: CASSLDGSSYEQYF. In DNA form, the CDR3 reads TGTGCCAGCAGCTTAGACGGATCTTCCTACGAGCAGTACTTC.